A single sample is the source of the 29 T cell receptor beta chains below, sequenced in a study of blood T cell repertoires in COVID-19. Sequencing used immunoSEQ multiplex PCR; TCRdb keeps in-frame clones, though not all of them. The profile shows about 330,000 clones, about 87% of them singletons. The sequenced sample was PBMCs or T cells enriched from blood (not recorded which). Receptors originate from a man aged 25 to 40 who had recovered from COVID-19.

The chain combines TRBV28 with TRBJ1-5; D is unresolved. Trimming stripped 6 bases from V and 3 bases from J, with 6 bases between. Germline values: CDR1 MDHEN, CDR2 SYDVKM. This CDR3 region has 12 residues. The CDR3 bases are TGTGCCAGCAGATTACTCAATCAGCCCCAGCATTTT. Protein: CASRLLNQPQHF.

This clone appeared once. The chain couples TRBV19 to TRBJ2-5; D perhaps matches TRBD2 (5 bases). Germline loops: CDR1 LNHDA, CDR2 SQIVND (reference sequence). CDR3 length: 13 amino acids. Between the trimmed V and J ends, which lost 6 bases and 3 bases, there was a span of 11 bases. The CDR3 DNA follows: TGTGCCAGTAGGTCGGGAATGGAAGAGACCCAGTACTTC. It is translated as CASRSGMEETQYF.

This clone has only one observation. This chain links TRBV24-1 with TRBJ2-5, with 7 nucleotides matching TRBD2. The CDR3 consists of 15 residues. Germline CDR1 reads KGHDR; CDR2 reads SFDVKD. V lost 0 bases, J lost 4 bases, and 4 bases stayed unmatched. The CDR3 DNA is TGTGCCACCAGTGATTTGGGGCGGGGGAGAGAGACCCAGTACTTC. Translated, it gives CATSDLGRGRETQYF.

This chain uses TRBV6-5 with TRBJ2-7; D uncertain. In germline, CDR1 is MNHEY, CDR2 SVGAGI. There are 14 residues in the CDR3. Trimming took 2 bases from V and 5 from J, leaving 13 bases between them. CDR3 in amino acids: CASSYGSPRDEQYF. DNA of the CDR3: TGTGCCAGCAGTTACGGGTCGCCCCGGGACGAGCAGTACTTC.

CDR3 loop: CAWNVVAGDQPQHF. In nucleotides, the CDR3 is TGTGCCTGGAATGTAGTAGCGGGGGATCAGCCCCAGCATTTT. The chain recombines TRBV30 with TRBJ1-5; D possibly corresponds to TRBD1 (5 bases). Trimming left V 4 bases short and J 5 bases short, with 15 bases between. Germline CDR1 reads GTSNPN; CDR2 reads SVGIG (reference sequence). This CDR3 region has 14 residues.

The CDR3 sequence: CASSSGQGEGYTF. The DNA for the CDR3 is TGTGCCAGCTCATCGGGACAGGGGGAAGGCTACACCTTC. The rearrangement links TRBV18 to TRBJ1-2; 11 nucleotides agree with TRBD1. The V gene end was trimmed by 5 bases and the J gene end by 8 bases; junction bases not matched to a gene: 4. The CDR3 runs to 13 residues. From germline, CDR1 is KGHSH and CDR2 LQKENI.

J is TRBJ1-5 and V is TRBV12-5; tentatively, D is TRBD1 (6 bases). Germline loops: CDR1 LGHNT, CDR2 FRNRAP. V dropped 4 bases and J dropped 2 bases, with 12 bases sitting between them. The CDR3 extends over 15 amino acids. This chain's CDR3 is CASGSRQDRNQPQHF. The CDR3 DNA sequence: TGTGCTAGTGGTTCCCGACAGGACCGCAATCAGCCCCAGCATTTT.

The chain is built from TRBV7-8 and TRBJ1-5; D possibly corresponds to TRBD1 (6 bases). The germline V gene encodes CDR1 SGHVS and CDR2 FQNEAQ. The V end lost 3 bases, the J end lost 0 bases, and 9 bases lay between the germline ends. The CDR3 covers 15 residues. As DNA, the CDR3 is TGTGCCAGCAGCTTGGGGGCTTATAGCAATCAGCCCCAGCATTTT. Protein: CASSLGAYSNQPQHF.

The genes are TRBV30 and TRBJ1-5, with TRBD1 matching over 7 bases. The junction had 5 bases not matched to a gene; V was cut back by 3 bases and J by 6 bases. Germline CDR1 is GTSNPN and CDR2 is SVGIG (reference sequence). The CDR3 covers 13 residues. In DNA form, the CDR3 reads TGTGCCTGGAGGTTGACAGGGAGTCAGCCCCAGCATTTT. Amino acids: CAWRLTGSQPQHF.

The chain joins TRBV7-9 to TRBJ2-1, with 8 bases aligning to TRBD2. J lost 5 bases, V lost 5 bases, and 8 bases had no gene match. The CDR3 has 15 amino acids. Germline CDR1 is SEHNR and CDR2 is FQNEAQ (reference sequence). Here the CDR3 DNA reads TGTGCCAGCAGCCGAACCGGGACTAGGAACAATGAGCAGTTCTTC. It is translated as CASSRTGTRNNEQFF.

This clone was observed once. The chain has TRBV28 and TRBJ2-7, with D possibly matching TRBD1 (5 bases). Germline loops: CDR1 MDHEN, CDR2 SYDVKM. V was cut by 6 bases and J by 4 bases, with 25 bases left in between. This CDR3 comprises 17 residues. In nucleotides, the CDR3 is TGTGCCAGCAGCCCTTTACAGGCCCTCACCCTGCCTTACGAGCAGTACTTC. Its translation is CASSPLQALTLPYEQYF.

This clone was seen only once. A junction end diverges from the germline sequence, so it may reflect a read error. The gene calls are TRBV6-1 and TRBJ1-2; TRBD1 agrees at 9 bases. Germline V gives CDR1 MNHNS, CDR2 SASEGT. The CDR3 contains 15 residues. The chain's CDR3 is CASSEAGQGLYGYTF. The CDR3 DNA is TGTGCCAGCAGCGAAGCGGGACAGGGCTTATATGGCTACACCTTC.

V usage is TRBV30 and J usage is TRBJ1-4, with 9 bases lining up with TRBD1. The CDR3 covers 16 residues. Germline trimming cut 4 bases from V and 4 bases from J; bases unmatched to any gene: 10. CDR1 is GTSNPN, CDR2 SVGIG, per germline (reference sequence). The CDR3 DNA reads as TGTGCCTGGACATACAGGGGGCAGGAACTTAATGAAAAACTGTTTTTT. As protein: CAWTYRGQELNEKLFF.

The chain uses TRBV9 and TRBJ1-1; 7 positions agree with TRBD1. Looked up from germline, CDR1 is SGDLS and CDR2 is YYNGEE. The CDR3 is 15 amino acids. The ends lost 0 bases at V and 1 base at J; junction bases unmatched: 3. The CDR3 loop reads CASSVVWDRNTEAFF. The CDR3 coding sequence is TGTGCCAGCAGCGTAGTTTGGGACAGGAACACTGAAGCTTTCTTT.

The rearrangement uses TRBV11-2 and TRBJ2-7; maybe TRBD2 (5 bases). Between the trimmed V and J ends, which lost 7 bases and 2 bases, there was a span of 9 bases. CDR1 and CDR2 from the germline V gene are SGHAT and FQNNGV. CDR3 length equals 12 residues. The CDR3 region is CASISAAYEQYF. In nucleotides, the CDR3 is TGTGCCAGCATTAGCGCTGCCTACGAGCAGTACTTC.

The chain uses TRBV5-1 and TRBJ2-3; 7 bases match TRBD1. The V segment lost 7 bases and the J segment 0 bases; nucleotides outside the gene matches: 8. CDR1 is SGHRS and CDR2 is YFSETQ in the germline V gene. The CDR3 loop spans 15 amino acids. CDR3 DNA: TGCGCCAGCGGCCTCACAGGGGTAAGCACAGATACGCAGTATTTT. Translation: CASGLTGVSTDTQYF.

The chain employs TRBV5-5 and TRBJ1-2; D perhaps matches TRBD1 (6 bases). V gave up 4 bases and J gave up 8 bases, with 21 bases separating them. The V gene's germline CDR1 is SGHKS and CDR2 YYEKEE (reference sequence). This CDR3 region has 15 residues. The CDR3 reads CASSPEVDRRGGYTF. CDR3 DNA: TGTGCCAGCAGCCCCGAAGTCGACAGGAGAGGAGGCTACACCTTC.

CDR3 bases: TGCGCCAGCAGCTTGGAGGGAGCCGAAGCTTTCTTT. Protein sequence: CASSLEGAEAFF. This chain links TRBV5-1 with TRBJ1-1; unclear D gene. The CDR3 is made up of 12 amino acids. In germline, CDR1 is SGHRS, CDR2 YFSETQ. Trimming stripped 0 bases from V and 8 bases from J, with 8 bases between. Together with reference TRBV5-1 and TRBJ1-1, the CDR3 gives the full variable domain: KAGVTQTPRYLIKTRGQQVTLSCSPISGHRSVSWYQQTPGQGLQFLFEYFSETQRNKGNFPGRFSGRQFSNSRSEMNVSTLELGDSALYLCASSLEGAEAFFGQGTRLTVV.

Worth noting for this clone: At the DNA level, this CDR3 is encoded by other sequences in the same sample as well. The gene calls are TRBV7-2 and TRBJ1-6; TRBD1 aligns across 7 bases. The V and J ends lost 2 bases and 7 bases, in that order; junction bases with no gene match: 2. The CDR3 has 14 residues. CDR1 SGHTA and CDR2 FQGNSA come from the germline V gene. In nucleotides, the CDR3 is TGTGCCAGCAGCTTATTAGGGGGCAATTCACCCCTCCACTTT. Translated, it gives CASSLLGGNSPLHF.

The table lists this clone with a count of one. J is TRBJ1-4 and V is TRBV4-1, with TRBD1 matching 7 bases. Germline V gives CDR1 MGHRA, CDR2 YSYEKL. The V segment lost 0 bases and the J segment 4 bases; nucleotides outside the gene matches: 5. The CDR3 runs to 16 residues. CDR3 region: CASSQEGGRINEKLFF. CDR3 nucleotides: TGCGCCAGCAGCCAAGAAGGGGGCCGCATTAATGAAAAACTGTTTTTT.

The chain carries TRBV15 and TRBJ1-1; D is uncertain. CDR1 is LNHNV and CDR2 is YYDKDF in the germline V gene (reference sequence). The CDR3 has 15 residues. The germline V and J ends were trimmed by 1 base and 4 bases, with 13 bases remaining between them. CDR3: CATSRGSGEGTEAFF. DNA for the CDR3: TGTGCCACCAGCAGAGGGTCAGGTGAGGGCACTGAAGCTTTCTTT.

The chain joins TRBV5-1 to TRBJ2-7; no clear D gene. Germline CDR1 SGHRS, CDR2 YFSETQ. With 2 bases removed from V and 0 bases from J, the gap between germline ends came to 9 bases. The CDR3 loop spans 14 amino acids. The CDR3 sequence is CASSLTSSSYEQYF. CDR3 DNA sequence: TGCGCCAGCAGCTTAACGTCGAGCTCCTACGAGCAGTACTTC.

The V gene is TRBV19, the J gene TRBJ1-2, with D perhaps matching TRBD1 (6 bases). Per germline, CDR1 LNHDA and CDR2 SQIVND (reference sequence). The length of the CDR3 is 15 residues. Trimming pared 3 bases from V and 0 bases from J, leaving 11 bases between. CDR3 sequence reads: CASSIPTGSNYGYTF. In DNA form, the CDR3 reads TGTGCCAGTAGTATCCCGACAGGATCTAACTATGGCTACACCTTC.

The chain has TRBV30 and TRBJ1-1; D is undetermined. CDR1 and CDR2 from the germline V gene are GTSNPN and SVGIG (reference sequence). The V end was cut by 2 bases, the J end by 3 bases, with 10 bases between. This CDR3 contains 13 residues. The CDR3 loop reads CAWSIESDTEAFF. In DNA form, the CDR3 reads TGTGCCTGGAGTATAGAGTCTGACACTGAAGCTTTCTTT. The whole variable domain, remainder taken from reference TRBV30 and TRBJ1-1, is SQTIHQWPATLVQPVGSPLSLECTVEGTSNPNLYWYRQAAGRGLQLLFYSVGIGQISSEVPQNLSASRPQDRQFILSSKKLLLSDSGFYLCAWSIESDTEAFFGQGTRLTVV.

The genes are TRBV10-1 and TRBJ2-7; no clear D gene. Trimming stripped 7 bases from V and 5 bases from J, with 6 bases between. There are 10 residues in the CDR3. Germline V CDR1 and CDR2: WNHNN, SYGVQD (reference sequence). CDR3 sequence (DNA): TGCGCCAGCATGGCTGACGAGCAGTACTTC. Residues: CASMADEQYF.

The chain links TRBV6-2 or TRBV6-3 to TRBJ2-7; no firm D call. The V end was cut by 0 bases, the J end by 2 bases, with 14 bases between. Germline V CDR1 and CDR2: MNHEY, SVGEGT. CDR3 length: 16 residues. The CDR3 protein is CASSYSARRPTYEQYF. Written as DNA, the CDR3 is TGTGCCAGCAGTTACTCTGCGCGCAGGCCAACCTACGAGCAGTACTTC.

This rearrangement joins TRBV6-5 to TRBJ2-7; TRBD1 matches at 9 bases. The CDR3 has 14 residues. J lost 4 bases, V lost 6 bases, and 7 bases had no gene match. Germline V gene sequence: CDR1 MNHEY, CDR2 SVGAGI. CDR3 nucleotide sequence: TGTGCCAGCAGGAGGGGACAGGGTATATACGAGCAGTACTTC. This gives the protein CASRRGQGIYEQYF.

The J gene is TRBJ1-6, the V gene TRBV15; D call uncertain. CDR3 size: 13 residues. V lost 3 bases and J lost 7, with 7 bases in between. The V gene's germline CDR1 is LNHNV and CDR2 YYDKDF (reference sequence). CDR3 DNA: TGTGCCACCAGCAGCCGGGTGAATTCACCCCTCCACTTT. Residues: CATSSRVNSPLHF.

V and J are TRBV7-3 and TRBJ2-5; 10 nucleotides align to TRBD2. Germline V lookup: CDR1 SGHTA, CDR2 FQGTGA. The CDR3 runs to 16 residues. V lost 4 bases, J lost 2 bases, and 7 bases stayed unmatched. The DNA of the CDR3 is TGTGCCAGCAGCTCCAGCGGGGGGGCGGAGCAAGAGACCCAGTACTTC. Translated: CASSSSGGAEQETQYF.